This TCR beta chain was obtained from a study of glioma-infiltrating T cells. The iRepertoire nested amplicon-rescue multiplex PCR amplified TCR alpha and beta CDR3s from RNA. TCRdb reprocessed the multiplex PCR reads with MiXCR, giving one entry per CDR3 protein. The data contain some 180,000 distinct CDR3 sequences, over 30% of them singletons. This CDR3 region has 15 residues. Germline V gene lookup returns CDR1 SGDLS and CDR2 YYNGEE. Unmatched junction bases numbered 7, after V lost 4 bases and J lost 1 base. The rearrangement uses TRBV9 and TRBJ1-1; 7 positions agree with TRBD1. Sequences were obtained from glioma tissue, nonneoplastic brain tissue, or PBMCs (not recorded which). The sequence was obtained from a human donor with low-grade glioma or glioblastoma, undergoing nonglioma brain surgery, or in good health (not recorded which). CDR3 region: CASSQGGGANTEAFF. Written as DNA, the CDR3 is TGTGCCAGCAGCCAGGGGGGGGGGGCGAACACTGAAGCTTTCTTT.